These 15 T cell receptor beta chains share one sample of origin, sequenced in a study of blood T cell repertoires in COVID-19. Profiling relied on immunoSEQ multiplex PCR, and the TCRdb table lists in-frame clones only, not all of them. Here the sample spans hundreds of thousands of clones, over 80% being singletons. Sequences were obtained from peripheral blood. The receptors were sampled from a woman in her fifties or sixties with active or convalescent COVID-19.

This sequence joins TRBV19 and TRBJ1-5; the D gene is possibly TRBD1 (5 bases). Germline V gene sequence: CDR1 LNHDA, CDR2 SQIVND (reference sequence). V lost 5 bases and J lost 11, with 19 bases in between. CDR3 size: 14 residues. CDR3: CASSVSGGVGSQHF. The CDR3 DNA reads TGTGCCAGTAGTGTTTCGGGAGGGGTTGGGTCCCAGCATTTT.

As DNA, the CDR3 is TGTGCCAGCAGCGTAGGACAGGGGGCCCCCTACGAGCAGTACTTC. Protein sequence: CASSVGQGAPYEQYF. The chain combines TRBV9 with TRBJ2-7; 10 bases match TRBD1. Trimming took 0 bases from V and 2 from J; bases not matched to a gene: 2. CDR3 length: 15 amino acids. Germline lookup yields CDR1 SGDLS and CDR2 YYNGEE.

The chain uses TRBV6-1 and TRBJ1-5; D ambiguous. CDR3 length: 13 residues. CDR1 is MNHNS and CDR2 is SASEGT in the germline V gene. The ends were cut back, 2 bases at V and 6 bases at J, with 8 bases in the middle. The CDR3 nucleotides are TGTGCCAGCAGTGAATCGTGGGCTCAGCCCCAGCATTTT. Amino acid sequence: CASSESWAQPQHF.

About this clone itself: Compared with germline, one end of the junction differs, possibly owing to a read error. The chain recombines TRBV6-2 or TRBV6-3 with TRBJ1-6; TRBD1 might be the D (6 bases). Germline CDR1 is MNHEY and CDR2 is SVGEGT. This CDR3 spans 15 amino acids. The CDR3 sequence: CASRYFGRGNSPLHF. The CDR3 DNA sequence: TGTGCCAGCAGATACTTCGGGAGGGGGAATTCACCCCTCCACTTT.

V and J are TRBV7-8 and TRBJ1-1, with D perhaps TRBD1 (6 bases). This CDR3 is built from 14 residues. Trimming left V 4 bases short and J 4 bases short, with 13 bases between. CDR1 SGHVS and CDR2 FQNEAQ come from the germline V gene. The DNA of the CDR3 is TGTGCCAGCAGCTCCCGGACAGCTTTCACTGAAGCTTTCTTT. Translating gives CASSSRTAFTEAFF.

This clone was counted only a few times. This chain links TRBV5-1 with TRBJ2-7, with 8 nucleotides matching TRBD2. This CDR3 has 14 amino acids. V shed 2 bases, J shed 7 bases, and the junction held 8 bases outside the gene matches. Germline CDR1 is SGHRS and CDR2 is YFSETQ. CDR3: CASSFREGLREQYF. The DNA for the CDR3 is TGCGCCAGCAGCTTCCGGGAGGGGCTAAGGGAGCAGTACTTC.

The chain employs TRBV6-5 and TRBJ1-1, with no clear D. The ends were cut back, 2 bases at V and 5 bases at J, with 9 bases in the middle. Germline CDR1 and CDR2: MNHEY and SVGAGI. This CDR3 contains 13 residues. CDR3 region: CASSYGLATEAFF. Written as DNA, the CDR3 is TGTGCCAGCAGTTACGGGCTGGCGACTGAAGCTTTCTTT.

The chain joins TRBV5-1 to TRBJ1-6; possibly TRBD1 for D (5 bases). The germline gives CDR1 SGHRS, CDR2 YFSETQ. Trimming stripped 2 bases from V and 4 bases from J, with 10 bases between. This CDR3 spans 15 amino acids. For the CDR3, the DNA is TGCGCCAGCAGCTTTGGGGGGTCTTATAATTCACCCCTCCACTTT. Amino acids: CASSFGGSYNSPLHF.

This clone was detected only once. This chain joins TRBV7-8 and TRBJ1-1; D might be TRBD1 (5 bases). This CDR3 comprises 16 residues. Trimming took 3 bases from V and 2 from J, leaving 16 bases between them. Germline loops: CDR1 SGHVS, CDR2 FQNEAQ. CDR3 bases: TGTGCCAGCAGCTTCAGTTCCGGGGGACCCAACACTGAAGCTTTCTTT. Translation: CASSFSSGGPNTEAFF. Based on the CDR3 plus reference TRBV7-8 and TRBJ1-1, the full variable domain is GAGVSQSPRYKVAKRGQDVALRCDPISGHVSLFWYQQALGQGPEFLTYFQNEAQLDKSGLPSDRFFAERPEGSVSTLKIQRTQQEDSAVYLCASSFSSGGPNTEAFFGQGTRLTVV.

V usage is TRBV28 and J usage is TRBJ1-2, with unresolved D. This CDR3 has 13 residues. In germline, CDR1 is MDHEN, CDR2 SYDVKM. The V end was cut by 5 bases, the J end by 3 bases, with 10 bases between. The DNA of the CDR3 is TGTGCCAGCAGTCTCGGGAAGGACTATGGCTACACCTTC. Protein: CASSLGKDYGYTF.

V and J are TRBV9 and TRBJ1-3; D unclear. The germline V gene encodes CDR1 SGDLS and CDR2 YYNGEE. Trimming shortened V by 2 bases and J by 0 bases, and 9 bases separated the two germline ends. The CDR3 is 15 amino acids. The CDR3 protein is CASSVRGGSGNTIYF. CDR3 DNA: TGTGCCAGCAGCGTCCGGGGAGGCTCTGGAAACACCATATATTTT.

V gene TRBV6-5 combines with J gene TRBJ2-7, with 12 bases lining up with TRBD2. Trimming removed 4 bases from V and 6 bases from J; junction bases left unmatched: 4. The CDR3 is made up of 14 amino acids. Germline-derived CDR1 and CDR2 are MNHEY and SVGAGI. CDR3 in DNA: TGTGCCAGCAGTTGGGGACTAGCGGGCCTCGAGCAGTACTTC. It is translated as CASSWGLAGLEQYF.

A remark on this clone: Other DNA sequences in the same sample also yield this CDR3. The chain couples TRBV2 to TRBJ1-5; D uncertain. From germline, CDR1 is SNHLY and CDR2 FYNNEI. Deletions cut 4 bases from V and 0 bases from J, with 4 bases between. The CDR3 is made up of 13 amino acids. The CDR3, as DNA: TGTGCCAGCAGTGTGTATAGCAATCAGCCCCAGCATTTT. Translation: CASSVYSNQPQHF.

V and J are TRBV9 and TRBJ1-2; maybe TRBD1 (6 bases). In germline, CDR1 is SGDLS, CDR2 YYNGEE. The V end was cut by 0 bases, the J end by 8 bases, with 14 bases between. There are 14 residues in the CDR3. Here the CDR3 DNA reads TGTGCCAGCAGCGTAGGTATCACAGGGAGCGGCTACACCTTC. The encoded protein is CASSVGITGSGYTF.

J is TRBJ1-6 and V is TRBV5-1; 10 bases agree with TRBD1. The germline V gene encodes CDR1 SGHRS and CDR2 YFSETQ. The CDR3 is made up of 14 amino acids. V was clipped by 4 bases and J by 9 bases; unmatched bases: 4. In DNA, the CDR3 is TGCGCCAGCAGCACGGGACAGGGGACTTCACCCCTCCACTTT. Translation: CASSTGQGTSPLHF.